One sample yielded the 19 T cell receptor beta chains listed below, sequenced in a study of control samples from healthy donors and cancer patients. Measured with immunoSEQ multiplex PCR; TCRdb has only the in-frame clones, and not every one. The repertoire includes roughly 150,000 clones, 90% to 95% of them detected once, and roughly 0.7% sits in the top ten. Sequenced input: blood. These receptors all come from a woman aged 25-40 years in good health.

This chain connects TRBV28 to TRBJ1-5; TRBD1 matches at 11 bases. Trimming removed 4 bases from V and 5 bases from J; junction bases left unmatched: 7. CDR1 and CDR2 (germline): MDHEN, SYDVKM. CDR3 length: 16 residues. The CDR3 coding sequence is TGTGCCAGCAGTTCCGGGACAGGGGGTATCTATCAGCCCCAGCATTTT. This translates into CASSSGTGGIYQPQHF. Using reference TRBV28 and TRBJ1-5 for the parts outside the CDR3, the full variable domain is DVKVTQSSRYLVKRTGEKVFLECVQDMDHENMFWYRQDPGLGLRLIYFSYDVKMKEKGDIPEGYSVSREKKERFSLILESASTNQTSMYLCASSSGTGGIYQPQHFGDGTRLSIL.

This chain connects TRBV4-1 to TRBJ2-3, with D possibly TRBD2 on 5 matching bases. Trimming took 0 bases from V and 2 from J, leaving 15 bases between them. CDR1 and CDR2 (germline): MGHRA, YSYEKL. This CDR3 is 17 amino acids long. The CDR3 protein is CASSQDGPGSLTDTQYF. In nucleotides, the CDR3 is TGCGCCAGCAGCCAAGATGGTCCGGGGTCCCTCACAGATACGCAGTATTTT.

The CDR3 nucleotides are TGTGCCAGCAGCCGACGCCTGGGCGACTATGGCTACACCTTC. This sequence encodes CASSRRLGDYGYTF. The rearrangement links TRBV6-2 or TRBV6-3 to TRBJ1-2; D gene unclear. The germline V and J ends were trimmed by 6 bases and 3 bases, with 14 bases remaining between them. The CDR3 totals 14 residues. The germline V gene encodes CDR1 MNHEY and CDR2 SVGEGT.

A remark on this clone: The junction shows a germline mismatch at one end, possibly a read error. This CDR3 is CASSPRSGTTSTNTQYF. CDR3 bases: TGTGCCAGCAGCCCAAGATCGGGTACAACGAGCACAAATACGCAGTATTTT. The J gene is TRBJ2-3, the V gene TRBV7-2, with no clear D. Germline V gives CDR1 SGHTA, CDR2 FQGNSA. This CDR3 has 17 amino acids. Using reference TRBV7-2 and TRBJ2-3 for the parts outside the CDR3, the full variable domain is GAGVSQSPSNKVTEKGKDVELRCDPISGHTALYWYRQSLGQGLEFLIYFQGNSAPDKSGLPSDRFSAERTGGSVSTLTIQRTQQEDSAVYLCASSPRSGTTSTNTQYFGPGTRLTVL.

The chain couples TRBV29-1 to TRBJ2-7, with a possible D match to TRBD1 (6 bases). Germline CDR1 is SQVTM and CDR2 is ANQGSEA. The V gene lost 8 bases and the J gene lost 1 base, with 15 bases spanning the gap. This CDR3 contains 13 residues. CDR3 sequence: CSSLRTDSYEQYF. The CDR3 nucleotides read TGCAGCTCCTTGCGGACAGATTCCTACGAGCAGTACTTC.

The V gene is TRBV6-5, the J gene TRBJ2-5; 7 nucleotides align to TRBD2. The V gene end was trimmed by 6 bases and the J gene end by 5 bases; junction bases not matched to a gene: 0. This CDR3 has 11 residues. Per the germline V gene, CDR1 is MNHEY and CDR2 is SVGAGI. The CDR3: CASRGGETQYF. CDR3 coding DNA: TGTGCCAGCAGGGGGGGGGAGACCCAGTACTTC.

The chain links TRBV5-1 to TRBJ2-7; 9 bases are a match to TRBD1. The V gene's germline CDR1 is SGHRS and CDR2 YFSETQ. The CDR3 is 17 residues long. J gave up 4 bases and V 1 base, and 12 bases lay outside the gene matches. CDR3 protein: CASSLIRDREIEYEQYF. DNA of the CDR3: TGCGCCAGCAGCTTGATCCGGGACAGGGAAATCGAGTACGAGCAGTACTTC.

The CDR3 nucleotides are TGTGCCAGTAGTAACCGGGACAGGGGGTACAATGAGCAGTTCTTC. Translation gives CASSNRDRGYNEQFF. V and J are TRBV19 and TRBJ2-1; 11 bases align to TRBD1. This CDR3 contains 15 residues. The germline CDR1 and CDR2 sequences are LNHDA and SQIVND (reference sequence). V dropped 4 bases and J dropped 4; count of bases not matched to a gene: 3.

This clone was recorded only once. J is TRBJ2-7 and V is TRBV27, with 10 bases aligning to TRBD1. This CDR3 has 15 residues. Losses at the gene ends were 3 bases for V and 1 base for J; bases not matched to a gene: 3. From germline, CDR1 is MNHEY and CDR2 SMNVEV (reference sequence). CDR3 in DNA: TGTGCCAGCAGTTTGGGACAGGGGTTTTCCTACGAGCAGTACTTC. It yields the protein CASSLGQGFSYEQYF.

The chain recombines TRBV7-2 with TRBJ1-4, with 9 bases identical to TRBD1. The CDR3 totals 14 residues. V gave up 1 base and J gave up 12 bases; unmatched junction bases: 6. The germline CDR1 and CDR2 sequences are SGHTA and FQGNSA. DNA for the CDR3: TGTGCCAGCAGCTTAGACAGGGGGCGCGGGCAACTGTTTTTT. As protein: CASSLDRGRGQLFF.

V gene TRBV19 combines with J gene TRBJ2-7; the D is unclear. Trimming removed 5 bases at V and 2 bases at J, with 10 bases between. Germline CDR1 reads LNHDA; CDR2 reads SQIVND (reference sequence). CDR3 length: 13 residues. CDR3 DNA: TGTGCCAGTAGTTTGGGCAGCACCTACGAGCAGTACTTC. Translated, it gives CASSLGSTYEQYF.

The rearrangement joins TRBV6-2 or TRBV6-3 to TRBJ2-6; D not certain. V lost 0 bases and J lost 0, with 3 bases in between. The CDR3 has 15 residues. Germline values: CDR1 MNHEY, CDR2 SVGEGT. The CDR3 bases are TGTGCCAGCAGTTACTCGCTCTCTGGGGCCAACGTCCTGACTTTC. It is translated as CASSYSLSGANVLTF.

The rearrangement links TRBV5-1 to TRBJ1-1; weak D call: TRBD1 (5 bases). The CDR3 has 15 residues. CDR1 and CDR2 (germline): SGHRS, YFSETQ. Trimming stripped 0 bases from V and 1 base from J, with 10 bases between. CDR3 in DNA: TGCGCCAGCAGCTTGGGAGACAGAACGAACACTGAAGCTTTCTTT. It translates to CASSLGDRTNTEAFF.

The chain recombines TRBV6-4 with TRBJ1-5, with D unclear. CDR1 and CDR2 (germline): MRHNA, SNTAGT. This CDR3 spans 15 amino acids. The V end was cut by 3 bases, the J end by 5 bases, with 14 bases between. The CDR3 region is CASSESDSGDQPQHF. In nucleotides, the CDR3 is TGTGCCAGCAGTGAGTCGGATTCGGGAGATCAGCCCCAGCATTTT.

The chain combines TRBV5-5 with TRBJ2-3; 8 bases line up with TRBD2. The CDR3 is made up of 15 amino acids. V lost 4 bases, J lost 5 bases, and 9 bases stayed unmatched. The germline CDR1 and CDR2 sequences are SGHKS and YYEKEE (reference sequence). CDR3 bases: TGTGCCAGCAGCCTTAGCGGGGCCCCAGGAGATACGCAGTATTTT. It yields the protein CASSLSGAPGDTQYF.

This chain joins TRBV6-5 and TRBJ2-4, with D possibly TRBD1 on 6 matching bases. Trimming left V 6 bases short and J 8 bases short, with 8 bases between. The CDR3 has 11 amino acids. Germline-derived CDR1 and CDR2 are MNHEY and SVGAGI. CDR3 region: CASRNRDIQYF. CDR3 in DNA: TGTGCCAGCAGAAACAGGGACATTCAGTACTTC.

This chain uses TRBV2 with TRBJ1-5; D is undetermined. The germline V gene has CDR1 SNHLY and CDR2 FYNNEI. Trimming removed 2 bases from V and 7 bases from J, with 6 bases in between. The CDR3 spans 12 residues. The chain's CDR3 is CASSETDQPQHF. In nucleotides, the CDR3 is TGTGCCAGCAGTGAAACGGACCAGCCCCAGCATTTT.

The chain is built from TRBV5-1 and TRBJ1-2; tentative D call: TRBD1 (5 bases). The V end lost 0 bases, the J end lost 10 bases, and 19 bases lay between the germline ends. This CDR3 has 15 residues. CDR1 and CDR2 (germline): SGHRS, YFSETQ. The CDR3 protein is CASSLGHTFAGAYTF. Written as DNA, the CDR3 is TGCGCCAGCAGCTTGGGACATACCTTCGCTGGGGCCTACACCTTC.

The chain recombines TRBV15 with TRBJ1-5; a weak D match, TRBD1 (5 bases). Germline V gives CDR1 LNHNV, CDR2 YYDKDF (reference sequence). Trimming took off 1 base at V and 2 bases at J, with 9 bases between the two ends. This CDR3 is built from 15 residues. As DNA, the CDR3 is TGTGCCACCAGCAGAGCTCCGGGGGGCAATCAGCCCCAGCATTTT. This sequence encodes CATSRAPGGNQPQHF.